Listed below are T cell receptor beta chains from one sample, sequenced in a study of T cells in Graves' hyperthyroidism and ophthalmopathy. TCRdb called the multiplex PCR reads again in MiXCR, with one record for every CDR3 protein. The sample consists of roughly 350,000 distinct CDR3 sequences, 13% to 15% of them appearing once. The sample comprised blood. The receptors were sampled from a woman aged 30 to 39 with Graves' ophthalmopathy. Each CDR3 is given with its conserved first and last residue. D genes are given only for firm matches. Expanded clones get a size class; other rows say once, few or many, or leave the size out.

j_call: TRBJ1-1; d_call: .; clone_size: many; v_call: TRBV7-9; cdr3_nt: TGTGCCAGCAGCTCCGGGTACACTGAAGCTTTCTTT; cdr3_aa: CASSSGYTEAFF
j_call: TRBJ2-4; d_call: .; clone_size: .; v_call: TRBV29-1; cdr3_nt: TGCAGCGTCCCCTTGGACAGACCCTTTGGCAAAAACATTCAGTACTTC; cdr3_aa: CSVPLDRPFGKNIQYF
j_call: TRBJ2-5; d_call: .; clone_size: .; v_call: TRBV11-2; cdr3_nt: TGTGCCAGCACCCTAGTCGGGGGCCGGGGAGAGACCCAGTACTTC; cdr3_aa: CASTLVGGRGETQYF
j_call: TRBJ2-1; d_call: TRBD1; clone_size: .; v_call: TRBV20-1; cdr3_nt: TGCAGTGCTGAGAGGACAGGGGGGTACAATGAGCAGTTCTTC; cdr3_aa: CSAERTGGYNEQFF
j_call: TRBJ1-6; d_call: .; clone_size: many; v_call: TRBV28; cdr3_nt: TGTGCCAGCAGTTTTGCAGGGAGCTCCTATAATTCACCCCTCCACTTT; cdr3_aa: CASSFAGSSYNSPLHF
j_call: TRBJ2-7; d_call: .; clone_size: .; v_call: TRBV5-4; cdr3_nt: TGTGCAAGCAGCTCCCCGGAAAGCTCCTACGAGCAGTACTTC; cdr3_aa: CASSSPESSYEQYF
j_call: TRBJ2-3; d_call: .; clone_size: many; v_call: TRBV2; cdr3_nt: TGTGCCAGCAGTGCTGCTCCAAGCACAGATACGCAGTATTTT; cdr3_aa: CASSAAPSTDTQYF
j_call: TRBJ1-6; d_call: TRBD1; clone_size: .; v_call: TRBV10-1; cdr3_nt: TGCGCCAGCCCATCCGGGACAGGGATTCTTTTCCAGGATTCACCCCTCCACTTT; cdr3_aa: CASPSGTGILFQDSPLHF
j_call: TRBJ2-5; d_call: .; clone_size: many; v_call: TRBV2; cdr3_nt: TGTGCCAGCAGGACCGGCCTGTACCAAGAGACCCAGTACTTC; cdr3_aa: CASRTGLYQETQYF
j_call: TRBJ1-1; d_call: .; clone_size: once; v_call: TRBV27; cdr3_nt: TGTGCCAGCAGTTGGGCCATGAACACTGAAGCTTTCTTT; cdr3_aa: CASSWAMNTEAFF
j_call: TRBJ1-4; d_call: .; clone_size: many; v_call: TRBV18; cdr3_nt: TGTGCCAGCTCACCTTGGGCTAATGAAAAACTGTTTTTT; cdr3_aa: CASSPWANEKLFF
j_call: TRBJ2-1; d_call: TRBD1; clone_size: few; v_call: TRBV24-1; cdr3_nt: TGTGCCACCAGTGACCCGGGACAGGGGGATCTGGATGAGCAGTTCTTC; cdr3_aa: CATSDPGQGDLDEQFF
j_call: TRBJ1-1; d_call: .; clone_size: many; v_call: TRBV11-2; cdr3_nt: TGTGCCAGCAGAGATCAGTACGGGGTCGGCGCTGAAGCTTTCTTT; cdr3_aa: CASRDQYGVGAEAFF
j_call: TRBJ2-5; d_call: TRBD1; clone_size: .; v_call: TRBV12-5; cdr3_nt: TGTGCACAGGGGGTCGTGGAGACCCAGTACTTC; cdr3_aa: CAQGVVETQYF
j_call: TRBJ2-3; d_call: .; clone_size: few; v_call: TRBV10-3; cdr3_nt: TGTGCCATCAGTGAGTCCGTGGGGGCCGGCACAGATACGCAGTATTTT; cdr3_aa: CAISESVGAGTDTQYF
j_call: TRBJ2-1; d_call: .; clone_size: many; v_call: TRBV20-1; cdr3_nt: TGCAGTGCTAGAGAGGGGAAAAGATACAATGAGCAGTTCTTC; cdr3_aa: CSAREGKRYNEQFF
j_call: TRBJ2-2; d_call: .; clone_size: many; v_call: TRBV7-9; cdr3_nt: TGTGCCAGCAGCTTATTCTATGGCAGAAAGAACACCGGGGAGCTGTTTTTT; cdr3_aa: CASSLFYGRKNTGELFF
j_call: TRBJ1-1; d_call: TRBD1; clone_size: .; v_call: TRBV4-1; cdr3_nt: TGCGCCAGCAGCCAATCCACAGGGGTCAACACTGAAGCTTTCTTT; cdr3_aa: CASSQSTGVNTEAFF
j_call: TRBJ1-2; d_call: .; clone_size: many; v_call: TRBV28; cdr3_nt: TGTGCCAGCAGTCCCCCCCCGATCGAAAGTGGAGGCTACACCTTC; cdr3_aa: CASSPPPIESGGYTF
j_call: TRBJ1-1; d_call: .; clone_size: many; v_call: TRBV29-1; cdr3_nt: TGCAGCGTCAGAGCCACAGGAGCTGAAGCTTTCTTT; cdr3_aa: CSVRATGAEAFF
j_call: TRBJ1-1; d_call: .; clone_size: many; v_call: TRBV28; cdr3_nt: TGTGCCAGCAGTTTGGGCTCCCATGAGAACACTGAAGCTTTCTTT; cdr3_aa: CASSLGSHENTEAFF
j_call: TRBJ2-3; d_call: TRBD2; clone_size: few; v_call: TRBV30; cdr3_nt: TGTGCCTGGGGACTAGCGGGGGACACAGATACGAAGTATTTT; cdr3_aa: CAWGLAGDTDTKYF
j_call: TRBJ2-3; d_call: TRBD2; clone_size: .; v_call: TRBV3-1; cdr3_nt: TGTGCCAGCAGCCGGGACTACATCGGTACGCAGTATTTT; cdr3_aa: CASSRDYIGTQYF
j_call: TRBJ2-7; d_call: TRBD1; clone_size: many; v_call: TRBV5-1; cdr3_nt: TGCGCCAGCAGCTTGGTCTACAGGGGTTCCTACGAGCAGTACTTC; cdr3_aa: CASSLVYRGSYEQYF
j_call: TRBJ1-2; d_call: .; clone_size: few; v_call: TRBV29-1; cdr3_nt: TGCAGCGTATACGGGGACTATGGCTACACCTTC; cdr3_aa: CSVYGDYGYTF
j_call: TRBJ2-3; d_call: .; clone_size: few; v_call: TRBV19; cdr3_nt: TGTGCCAGTAGTATTTTGTCAGGGATCGCAGATACGCAGTATTTT; cdr3_aa: CASSILSGIADTQYF
j_call: TRBJ2-1; d_call: .; clone_size: .; v_call: TRBV7-3; cdr3_nt: TGTGCCAGCAGCTCAAAGGGGGACTCCTACAATGAGCAGTTCTTC; cdr3_aa: CASSSKGDSYNEQFF
j_call: TRBJ2-7; d_call: TRBD2; clone_size: many; v_call: TRBV20-1; cdr3_nt: TGCAGTGCTAGAGACTCGACTGCGGGGGGGCCTTCTACCGAGCAGTACTTC; cdr3_aa: CSARDSTAGGPSTEQYF
j_call: TRBJ2-7; d_call: .; clone_size: few; v_call: TRBV11-2; cdr3_nt: TGTGCCGGCAGCTTAGGAGGTACCGCAGTCGGGCAGTACTTC; cdr3_aa: CAGSLGGTAVGQYF
j_call: TRBJ2-3; d_call: TRBD2; clone_size: many; v_call: TRBV2; cdr3_nt: TGTGCCACCTCGCTTAGCGGGTCCCTGGCAGATACGCAGTATTTT; cdr3_aa: CATSLSGSLADTQYF
j_call: TRBJ1-1; d_call: .; clone_size: many; v_call: TRBV7-2; cdr3_nt: TGTGCCAGCAGCTTAGCTCGCCAGAACACTGAAGCTTTCTTT; cdr3_aa: CASSLARQNTEAFF
j_call: TRBJ2-7; d_call: .; clone_size: .; v_call: TRBV4-1; cdr3_nt: TGCGCCAGCAGCCAAGATTTAGTCCCATGGGTACGTTCGGACGAGCAGTACTTC; cdr3_aa: CASSQDLVPWVRSDEQYF
j_call: TRBJ1-1; d_call: .; clone_size: many; v_call: TRBV11-3; cdr3_nt: TGTGCCAGCAGCCCTCGGGACACAAATACAAAAGCTTTCTTT; cdr3_aa: CASSPRDTNTKAFF
j_call: TRBJ1-1; d_call: .; clone_size: many; v_call: TRBV6-5; cdr3_nt: TGTGCCAGCAGTTACTCGAGGGTCCGGATTCAAATGGGGCCTGAAGCTTTCTTT; cdr3_aa: CASSYSRVRIQMGPEAFF
j_call: TRBJ2-5; d_call: .; clone_size: .; v_call: TRBV20-1; cdr3_nt: TGCAGTGCTTCGGACCTCTCCGGGGGCAAAAAAGAGACCCAGTACTTC; cdr3_aa: CSASDLSGGKKETQYF
j_call: TRBJ2-1; d_call: .; clone_size: many; v_call: TRBV11-2; cdr3_nt: TGTGCCAGCAGCTTAGAGTATGAGCAGTTCTTC; cdr3_aa: CASSLEYEQFF
j_call: TRBJ2-1; d_call: .; clone_size: .; v_call: TRBV14; cdr3_nt: TGTGCCAGCAGCCAAGGACCAGGGGCGCGGTTCAATGAGCAGTTCTTC; cdr3_aa: CASSQGPGARFNEQFF
j_call: TRBJ2-1; d_call: TRBD2; clone_size: many; v_call: TRBV28; cdr3_nt: TGTGCCAGCACCTCCGGGGGGGGGGCCCCCCCCTACAATGAGCAGTTCTTC; cdr3_aa: CASTSGGGAPPYNEQFF
j_call: TRBJ2-3; d_call: .; clone_size: many; v_call: TRBV5-1; cdr3_nt: TGCGCCAGCAGCTTTCGAGGGGCGACAGATACGCAGTATTTT; cdr3_aa: CASSFRGATDTQYF
j_call: TRBJ2-1; d_call: TRBD1; clone_size: many; v_call: TRBV11-3; cdr3_nt: TGTGCCAGCAACCTCAGGGGGTCCGAATCCAATGAGCAGTTCTTC; cdr3_aa: CASNLRGSESNEQFF
j_call: TRBJ1-1; d_call: .; clone_size: many; v_call: TRBV20-1; cdr3_nt: TGCAGTGCTCAAACCGGGTCCTTGAACACTGAAGCTTTCTTT; cdr3_aa: CSAQTGSLNTEAFF
j_call: TRBJ1-4; d_call: .; clone_size: .; v_call: TRBV7-9; cdr3_nt: TGTGCCAGCAGCTCAGCAGGCTGGGGAAGAAGATATGAAAAACTGTTTTTT; cdr3_aa: CASSSAGWGRRYEKLFF
j_call: TRBJ2-3; d_call: TRBD2; clone_size: .; v_call: TRBV11-2; cdr3_nt: TGCGCCAGCAGCCGACTAGCGGGGAGCGACACAGATACGCAGTATTTT; cdr3_aa: CASSRLAGSDTDTQYF
j_call: TRBJ1-4; d_call: .; clone_size: many; v_call: TRBV24-1; cdr3_nt: TGTGCCACCAGTGATTCCCGGGCCCCCAATGAAAAACTGTTTTTT; cdr3_aa: CATSDSRAPNEKLFF
j_call: TRBJ2-3; d_call: .; clone_size: many; v_call: TRBV3-1; cdr3_nt: TGTGCCAGCAGCCAAGTTGGAGGGGGCCTCAGGGATACGCAGTATTTT; cdr3_aa: CASSQVGGGLRDTQYF
j_call: TRBJ1-1; d_call: .; clone_size: many; v_call: TRBV2; cdr3_nt: TGTGCCATTCAATCCCAGACCCCAGCTTTCTTT; cdr3_aa: CAIQSQTPAFF
j_call: TRBJ1-5; d_call: .; clone_size: many; v_call: TRBV6-1; cdr3_nt: TGTGCCAGCAAAGCGGGACAAAGAAATCAGCCCCAGCATTTT; cdr3_aa: CASKAGQRNQPQHF
j_call: TRBJ2-5; d_call: .; clone_size: many; v_call: TRBV5-6; cdr3_nt: TGTGCCAGCAGCTTTCTGCAAGAGACCCAGTACTTC; cdr3_aa: CASSFLQETQYF
j_call: TRBJ2-2; d_call: .; clone_size: many; v_call: TRBV20-1; cdr3_nt: TGCAGTGCTAGCTCTGGCGAAAATCTTGCATGGAACACCGGGGAGCTGTTTTTT; cdr3_aa: CSASSGENLAWNTGELFF
j_call: TRBJ2-7; d_call: TRBD1; clone_size: .; v_call: TRBV7-3; cdr3_nt: TGTGCCAGCAGCTACCAAGCCGGACAGGGCGGCGAGCAGTACTTC; cdr3_aa: CASSYQAGQGGEQYF